This T cell receptor beta chain comes out of a study of identifying expanded T cells in peripheral blood. Points from the study as a whole: Clone count variance between roughly 2-week samples rose with total template count. Differentially abundant clones: roughly 1.2 between replicates, approximately 16 at roughly 15 days, roughly 18 at four.

The V gene's germline CDR1 is SNHLY and CDR2 FYNNEI. The V segment lost 7 bases and the J segment 0 bases; nucleotides outside the gene matches: 8. The CDR3 is made up of 16 amino acids. Libraries were prepared by immunoSEQ multiplex PCR; TCRdb keeps only in-frame clonotypes and omits some of them. The sample has 90,000 to 120,000 clones, approximately 90% seen once. This clone occurred once. Antigen specificity is unknown. Sequencing was carried out using blood. The genes are TRBV2 and TRBJ1-4; 7 bases are a match to TRBD1. The receptor's source is a person between 18 and 75 years old in good health. CDR3 region: CASTGDSGTTNEKLFF. CDR3 DNA sequence: TGTGCCAGCACAGGGGACAGCGGCACAACTAATGAAAAACTGTTTTTT.